This T cell receptor beta chain was sequenced for a study of cytomegalovirus exposure and HLA in healthy donors. Study-wide results and caveats: In a later analysis, the majority of CMV-associated beta chains seemingly showed HLA restriction.

As for this clone: Antigen: not known.

CDR1 and CDR2 (germline): SQVTM, ANQGSEA. Trimming pared 4 bases from V and 6 bases from J, leaving 18 bases between. The CDR3 has 14 amino acids. The study ran its PCR with 60 Vbeta and 13 Jbeta primers. Only in-frame clones appear in the TCRdb table, and some are missing; sequencing was by immunoSEQ multiplex PCR. The sample's table shows around 110,000 clones. The specimen sequenced was PBMCs. This chain links TRBV29-1 with TRBJ1-2, with a weak D call TRBD1 (6 bases). The sequence was collected from a man aged 40-49 years in good health and CMV-seropositive. For the CDR3, the DNA is TGCAGCGTTGGGGAACTCCAACGGACAGATGGCTACACCTTC. It is translated as CSVGELQRTDGYTF.